The source of this TCR beta chain is a study of human CD8 memory T cell subsets (dated by TCRdb to about 2020). Describing the broader study: TCRbeta repertoires of stem-like (TSTEM), progenitor exhausted-like (TPEX) and effector memory CD8+ T cell subsets were compared to assess their clonal relationships. Six donors each provided TSTEM, TPEX and effector memory subsets, from which TCRbeta repertoires were obtained. The paper's findings and limits, for the study overall: Clonotypes were shared with effector memory cells by both stem-like subsets, but only minimal overlap was found between TSTEM and TPEX repertoires, suggesting distinct antigen spectra. Normalized Shannon-Wiener diversity was similarly high in TSTEM and TPEX subsets, while effector memory subsets were less diverse by comparison. Based on Chao1 estimates, TSTEM subsets appeared to have greater repertoire diversity than TPEX subsets, which may reflect a broader range of specificities. Only TCRbeta chains were sequenced, and the repertoire comparisons were based on more than 5 donors and tested using paired t-tests with Bonferroni correction.

Of note for this clonotype: Which antigen it targets is not known.

Stem-like memory CD8+ T cells (TSTEM) were defined as CCR7+ PD-1- TIGIT- cells. Density gradient separation was used to isolate peripheral blood mononuclear cells from healthy donor buffy coats. The study enriched total CD8+ T cells through negative magnetic separation using EasySep or MojoSort CD8+ T cell isolation kits. An RNeasy Mini Kit was used to extract total RNA from duplicate vials of roughly 150,000 sorted CD8+ T cells per subset. PBMCs were used either fresh or after being cryopreserved in fetal bovine serum containing approximately 10% DMSO. Fluorescence-activated cell sorting on a FACSAria III was used to sort the CD8+ T cell subsets to purity. The CDR3 goes from the cysteine to the phenylalanine over 12 residues. The DNA is not on file. The germline V gene encodes CDR1 SGHAT and CDR2 FQNNGV. Instrument on record: NextSeq 550. A Human TCR Profiling Kit was used to prepare UMI-labeled 5' RACE TCRbeta libraries. Every TCRbeta library was prepared in parallel with an identical number of PCR cycles. For the original study's pipeline: Between 3,000 and 18,000 functional CDR3beta clonotypes were contained in each TCRbeta library. MIGEC 1.2.9 was used for UMI extraction and consensus assembly, with at least three reads per UMI being required. MiXCR 3.0.3 was used to extract in-frame CDR3beta repertoires. After each sample was downsampled to 42,000 randomly selected UMIs, diversity metrics were computed in VDJtools 1.2.1. For the top 3,000 clones of each sample pair, the repertoire overlap metrics D, R and F2 were calculated in VDJtools. Following reprocessing of the reads by TCRdb, the data hold one row per CDR3 protein sequence and no DNA is available. The V and J calls come from TCRdb's annotation, not from the publication. This sample's table has entries for thousands of distinct CDR3 sequences. The ten largest clonotypes hold over 20% of the sample.

The chain is assembled from TRBV11-2 and TRBJ2-7. Sequencing was done on a sample of CD8+ stem-like memory T cells (TSCM and TCM) sorted from PBMCs. What this sample's cell subset or site label stands for: stem-like memory CD8 T cells (TSTEM), CCR7+ PD-1- TIGIT-. The sequence came from a human donor in good health. The CDR3 protein is CASTLEGYEQYF.